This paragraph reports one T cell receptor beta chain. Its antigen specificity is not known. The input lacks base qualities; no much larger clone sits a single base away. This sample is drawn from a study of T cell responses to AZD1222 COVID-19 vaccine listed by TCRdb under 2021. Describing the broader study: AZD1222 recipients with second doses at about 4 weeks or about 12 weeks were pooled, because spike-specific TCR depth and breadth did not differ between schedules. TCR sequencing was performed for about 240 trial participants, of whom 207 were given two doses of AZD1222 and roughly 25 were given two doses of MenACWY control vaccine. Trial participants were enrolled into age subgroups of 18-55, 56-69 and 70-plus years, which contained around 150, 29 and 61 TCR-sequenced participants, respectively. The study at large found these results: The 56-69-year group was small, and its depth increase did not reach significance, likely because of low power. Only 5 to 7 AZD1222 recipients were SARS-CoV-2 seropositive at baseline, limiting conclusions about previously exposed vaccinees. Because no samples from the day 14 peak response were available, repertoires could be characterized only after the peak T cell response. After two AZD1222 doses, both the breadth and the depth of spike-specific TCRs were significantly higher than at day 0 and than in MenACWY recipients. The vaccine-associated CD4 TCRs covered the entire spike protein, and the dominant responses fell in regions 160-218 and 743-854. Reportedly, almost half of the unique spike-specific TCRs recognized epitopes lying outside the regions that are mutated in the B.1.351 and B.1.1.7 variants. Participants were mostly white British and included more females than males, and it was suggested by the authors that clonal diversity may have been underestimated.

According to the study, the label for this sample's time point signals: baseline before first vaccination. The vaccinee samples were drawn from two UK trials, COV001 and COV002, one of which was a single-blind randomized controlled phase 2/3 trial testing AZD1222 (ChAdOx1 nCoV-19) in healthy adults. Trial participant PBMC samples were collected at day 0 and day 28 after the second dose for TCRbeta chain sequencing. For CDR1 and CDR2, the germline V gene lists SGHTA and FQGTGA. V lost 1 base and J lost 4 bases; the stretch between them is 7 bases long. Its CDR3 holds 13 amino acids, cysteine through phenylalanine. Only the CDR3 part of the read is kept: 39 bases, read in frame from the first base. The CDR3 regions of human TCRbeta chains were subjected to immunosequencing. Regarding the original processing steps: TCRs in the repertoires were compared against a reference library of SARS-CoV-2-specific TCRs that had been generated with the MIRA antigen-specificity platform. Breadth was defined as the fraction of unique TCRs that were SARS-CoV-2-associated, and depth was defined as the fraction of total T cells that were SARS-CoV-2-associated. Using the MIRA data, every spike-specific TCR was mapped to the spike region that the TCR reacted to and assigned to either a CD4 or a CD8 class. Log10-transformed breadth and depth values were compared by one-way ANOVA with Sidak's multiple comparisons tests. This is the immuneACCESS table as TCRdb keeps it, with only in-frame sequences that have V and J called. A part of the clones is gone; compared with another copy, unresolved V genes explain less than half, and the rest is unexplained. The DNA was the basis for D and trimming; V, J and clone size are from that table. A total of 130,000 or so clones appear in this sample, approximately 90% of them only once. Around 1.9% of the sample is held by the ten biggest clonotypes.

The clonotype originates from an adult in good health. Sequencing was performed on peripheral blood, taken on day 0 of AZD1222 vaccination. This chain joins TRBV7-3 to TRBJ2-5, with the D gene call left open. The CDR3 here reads CASSLSLLETQYF. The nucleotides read TGTGCCAGCAGCTTAAGTCTTCTAGAGACCCAGTACTTC.